This T cell receptor beta chain was captured by sequencing in a study of regulatory T cells in long-lasting Graves disease. The wider study: Graves' disease counted as persistent after over 5 years of antithyroid drugs with positive TSH receptor antibodies.

Study-wide results and limits: Lower TCR diversity was seen in persistent Graves' patients than in newly diagnosed ones.

This clonotype has at least ten counts. Antigen unknown. Through Arm-PCR of CDR3 regions and iRepertoire HTBI primers, TCR beta libraries were built. Original analysis: Sample data revealed some 58 TRBV and about 15 TRBJ segments. TCRdb re-analysed the multiplex PCR reads in MiXCR, keeping a single row per CDR3 protein. TCRdb, rather than the study authors, made the V and J calls. The profile shows some 330,000 distinct CDR3 sequences, approximately 25% of them singletons. V lost 5 bases to trimming and J lost 2 bases; unmatched junction nucleotides: 5. Germline CDR1 is MNHNS and CDR2 is SASEGT. This CDR3 is 14 amino acids long. Time point noted: persistent/refractory GD, antithyroid drugs over 5 years with positive TRAb. PBMC-extracted RNA yielded the TCR library.

This receptor was obtained from a woman aged 35 to 49 with Graves disease. Sequenced material: peripheral blood mononuclear cells (PBMCs), taken when the disease was refractory, from a patient treated with antithyroid drugs. V is TRBV6-1 and J is TRBJ2-7, with 8 bases that match TRBD2. The DNA of the CDR3 is TGTGCCAGCAGTCCCGTAGCGGGGACCTACGAGCAGTACTTC. This encodes CASSPVAGTYEQYF.